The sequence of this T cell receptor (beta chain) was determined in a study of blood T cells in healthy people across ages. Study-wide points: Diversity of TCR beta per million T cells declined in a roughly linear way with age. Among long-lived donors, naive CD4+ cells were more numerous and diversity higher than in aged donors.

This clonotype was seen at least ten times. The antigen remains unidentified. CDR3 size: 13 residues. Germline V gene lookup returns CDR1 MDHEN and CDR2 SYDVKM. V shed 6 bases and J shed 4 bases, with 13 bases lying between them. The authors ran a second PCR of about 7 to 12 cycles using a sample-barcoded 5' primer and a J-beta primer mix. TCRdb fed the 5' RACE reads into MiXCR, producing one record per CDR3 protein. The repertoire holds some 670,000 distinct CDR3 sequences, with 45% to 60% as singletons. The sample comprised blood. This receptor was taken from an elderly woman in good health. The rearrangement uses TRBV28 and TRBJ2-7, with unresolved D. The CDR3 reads CASSLGSVYEQYF. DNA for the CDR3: TGTGCCAGCAGCTTAGGGTCTGTTTACGAGCAGTACTTC.